This T cell receptor beta chain was recorded in a study of Tregs in tolerant kidney transplant recipients. Generated by immunoSEQ multiplex PCR, the TCRdb table keeps only in-frame clones and is missing some. The sample lists around 74,000 clones; under 98% were seen once. Study results and caveats: Antigen-driven expansion was suggested because donor-specific Tregs expanded more than all Tregs in tolerant patients. Findings come from small patient numbers and require larger validation.

Comment on this clone: The antigen is unknown.

V lost 6 bases, J lost 6 bases, and 23 bases lay in between. Germline V gives CDR1 MDHEN, CDR2 SYDVKM. This CDR3 contains 16 residues. Unstimulated regulatory T cells (CD4+CD25+CD127-), CD4+CD25- non-regulatory cells, CD4 and CD8 cells were FACS-sorted from thawed PBMCs. Material: CD4+ T cells from blood, obtained before the transplant. This chain joins TRBV28 and TRBJ1-1, with D unclear. The source is a human donor who received a combined kidney and bone marrow transplant. In DNA, the CDR3 is TGTGCCAGCAGCTCTCCCGCGGACTTCGGTTTCCCTGAAGCTTTCTTT. Encoded protein: CASSSPADFGFPEAFF.